The sequence of this TCR beta chain was determined in a study of blood T cells in healthy people across ages. Healthy Caucasian individuals from Russia aged 6 to 90 were enrolled as donors. Drawing of peripheral blood yielded 7.5 to 10 milliliters from each donor. PCR was performed a second time for about 7 to 12 cycles using a sample-barcoded 5' primer and a J-beta primer mix. Via MiXCR, TCRdb re-called the 5' RACE reads, giving one row per CDR3 protein. The table shows approximately 800,000 distinct CDR3 sequences, with 53% occurring only once. General study findings and limits: PBMC samples, being unsorted, prevented any conclusive comparison of naive and antigen-experienced cells.

Looked up from germline, CDR1 is DFQATT and CDR2 is SNEGSKA (reference sequence). The ends lost 0 bases at V and 4 bases at J; junction bases unmatched: 12. This CDR3 region has 19 residues. About this clonotype itself: Its specificity is not known.

The chain combines TRBV20-1 with TRBJ2-2; TRBD2 matches at 12 bases. The receptor's source is a man older than 75 in good health. The sample comprised blood. The CDR3 here is CSARDSMRLAGAPTGELFF. In DNA, the CDR3 is TGCAGTGCTAGAGACAGCATGAGACTAGCGGGAGCGCCCACCGGGGAGCTGTTTTTT.